These T cell receptor beta chains were read from a single sample in a study of beta chain features in type 1 diabetes. The table came from immunoSEQ multiplex PCR; TCRdb's copy has only in-frame clones and leaves some out. The table has some 900,000 clones, about a sixth seen once. The specimen was naive CD4+ T cells from blood. Receptor source: a young woman in good health. The CDR3 runs from the conserved cysteine through the conserved F or W. Fields, in order: J gene, V gene, CDR3 protein.

TRBJ2-5 TRBV2 CASSPRTLQETQYF
TRBJ2-1 TRBV25-1 CASSHGYSSYNEQFF
TRBJ1-1 TRBV28 CASTTGGSGTEAFF
TRBJ2-1 TRBV7-9 CASSFAGLAEDEQFF
TRBJ1-2 TRBV15 CATSRDTRGYGYTF
TRBJ2-4 TRBV18 CASSPPSGAKNIQYF
TRBJ2-1 TRBV7-9 CASSRGLAGGYNEQFF
TRBJ1-5 TRBV7-2 CASNYRGDNQPQHF
TRBJ2-5 TRBV2 CASKYQETQYF
TRBJ2-3 TRBV4-3 CASSQASGSMTDTQYF
TRBJ2-5 TRBV19 CASSETPQGLQETQYF
TRBJ1-3 TRBV30 CAWSNCPPGQFSGNTIYF
TRBJ2-1 TRBV19 CASSMGDGFNEQFF
TRBJ2-7 TRBV28 CASSSSGQAISYEQYF